The sequence of this T cell receptor (beta chain) was determined in a study of shared clonotypes between healthy human individuals. Findings and limits, study-wide: As a rule, naive subsets had a larger estimated richness than memory subsets.

Genomic DNA of every subset was divided equally among multiple immunoSEQ plates. Sequencing used immunoSEQ multiplex PCR; TCRdb keeps in-frame clones, though not all of them. This table has around 2,000,000 clones, about 95% appearing once. In regard to this clone: The target antigen is unknown.

Terminally differentiated effector memory CD45RA+ cells were left out of the naive CD8 fraction, which was CD45RO-negative and positively selected for CCR7. The CDR3 runs to 13 residues. V lost 5 bases, J lost 5 bases, and 9 bases lay in between. Per the germline V gene, CDR1 is SEHNR and CDR2 is FQNEAQ (reference sequence). The chain is built from TRBV7-9 and TRBJ1-4, with D perhaps TRBD1 (5 bases). This clonotype was obtained from a man younger than 30 in good health. Sequencing used naive CD8+ T cells sorted from blood. The CDR3 region has the DNA TGTGCCAGCAGCGGGGACCAGAATGAAAAACTGTTTTTT. It translates to CASSGDQNEKLFF. The variable domain in full, completed from reference TRBV7-9 and TRBJ1-4, reads DTGVSQNPRHKITKRGQNVTFRCDPISEHNRLYWYRQTLGQGPEFLTYFQNEAQLEKSRLLSDRFSAERPKGSFSTLEIQRTEQGDSAMYLCASSGDQNEKLFFGSGTQLSVL.